This T cell receptor beta chain was identified during a study of molecular identifiers for immune sequencing clone quantification (dated by TCRdb to about 2018). Concerning the study at large: For a replicate experiment, RNA from around 20,000 or 100,000 naive CD8 T cells was divided into five aliquots, of which four were sequenced. This methods study benchmarked molecular-identifier clustering-based TCR repertoire sequencing (MIDCIRS) and TCR RNA copy counting, using CD8 T cells to do so. Here is what the overall study found, with its caveats: Highly expanded clone sizes could be underestimated because identical TCR molecules may share a barcode. Clones above 20 RNA copies held over 98% of molecules in CMV-specific effector cells but under 1% in naive cells. Even against a background of 800,000 to 1,000,000 naive CD8 T cells, spiked-in Jurkat TCR RNA amounting to a single cell's worth was reported to be detectable. Naive libraries contained spiked-in Jurkat TCR RNA (approximately ten copies' worth), which is not part of the donor repertoire. Roughly 3 recovered TCR RNA copies per cell were obtained by modeling, versus about 9 by digital PCR, implying a capture efficiency of about 30%. When barcode sub-clustering was not used, chimeric consensus sequences inflated TCR diversity, with chimeras reaching as high as 47%.

Regarding this clonotype: No antigen is known for it. A much larger clone differs from this one at a single base, so this may be a read error.

Libraries of naive CD8 T cells were built from anywhere between about 20,000 and 1,000,000 sorted cells, with 10%, 30% or 50% of the purified RNA used. Naive CD8 T cells were FACS-sorted as CD8+CD4-CCR7+CD45RA+ on a BD FACSAria II into RLT Plus buffer. Detection sensitivity was tested by spiking Jurkat RNA equal to around 11 TCR copies' worth into samples containing 20,000-1,000,000 naive CD8 T cells. Enrichment of CD8 T cells was performed with RosetteSep CD8+ T Cell Enrichment Cocktail and Ficoll-Paque, after which ACK red cell lysis was carried out. Library construction relied on PCR. The sample was run on a NextSeq 500. Bulk TCR libraries were made following a previously described method, with the TCR primers given in Table S5. The Qiagen AllPrep DNA/RNA kit was used to purify total RNA. Before any analysis, reads coming from multiple sequencing runs of the same library were combined into one pool. The study's own analysis went as follows. Only reads with exact TCR constant sequence were kept, trimmed to 150 nt, and grouped by their 12-nt molecular barcodes. Reads in each barcode group were sub-clustered using a 15% Levenshtein threshold, and a quality-weighted consensus sequence was built for each RNA molecule. Non-functional sequences were filtered out, along with any lower-count sequence sitting one edit away from another sequence. On the basis of fitting two negative binomial distributions, barcode sub-clusters with fewer than 20% of the maximum read count were discarded. TCRdb handled the public reads itself, with Q25 trimming in fastp and clone calling in MiXCR, and kept productive beta chains. Each record represents a unique CDR3 protein, reported with the most common genes and DNA among its rows. The V and J calls, along with clone size, are taken from TCRdb and not from the paper's own processing. The sample includes 97,000 or so distinct CDR3 sequences, with less than 35% observed a single time. Jointly, the top ten make up roughly 9.3% of the sample.

The V end gives up 8 bases and the J end 6 bases, leaving 19 bases in the junction not matched to a gene. Per the germline V gene, MDHEN is the CDR1 and SYDVKM is the CDR2. Its CDR3 holds 17 amino acids, cysteine through phenylalanine. Only CDR3 DNA remains: 51 bases, in frame from the first base. The V gene is TRBV28 and the J gene is TRBJ2-3, with 8 bases in between that match TRBD2. The source material was naive CD8+ T cells from blood, with Jurkat cell RNA spiked in. The label giving this sample's cell subset or site can be read as: FACS-sorted CD8+CD4-CCR7+CD45RA+ naive T cells. The TCR comes from a human donor in good health. Some libraries in this study had Jurkat cell RNA spiked in. The CDR3 region: CASAPPGGEIFSDTQYF. The nucleotide sequence reads as follows: TGTGCCAGCGCCCCACCGGGGGGGGAGATCTTCAGCGATACGCAGTATTTT.